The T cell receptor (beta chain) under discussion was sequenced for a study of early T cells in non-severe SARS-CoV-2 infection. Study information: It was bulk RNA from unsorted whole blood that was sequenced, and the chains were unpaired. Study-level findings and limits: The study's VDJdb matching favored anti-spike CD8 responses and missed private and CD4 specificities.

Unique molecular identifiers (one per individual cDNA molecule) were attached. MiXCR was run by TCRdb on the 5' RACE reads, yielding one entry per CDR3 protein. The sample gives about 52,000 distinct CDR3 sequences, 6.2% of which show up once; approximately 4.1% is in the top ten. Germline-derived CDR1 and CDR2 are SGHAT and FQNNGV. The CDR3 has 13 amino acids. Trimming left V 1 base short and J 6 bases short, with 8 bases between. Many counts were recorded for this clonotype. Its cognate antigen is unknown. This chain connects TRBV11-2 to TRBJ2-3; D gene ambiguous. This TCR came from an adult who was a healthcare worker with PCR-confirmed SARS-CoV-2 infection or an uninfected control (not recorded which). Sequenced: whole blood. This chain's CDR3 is CASSLGGPDTQYF. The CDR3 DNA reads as TGTGCCAGCAGCTTAGGTGGACCCGATACGCAGTATTTT.